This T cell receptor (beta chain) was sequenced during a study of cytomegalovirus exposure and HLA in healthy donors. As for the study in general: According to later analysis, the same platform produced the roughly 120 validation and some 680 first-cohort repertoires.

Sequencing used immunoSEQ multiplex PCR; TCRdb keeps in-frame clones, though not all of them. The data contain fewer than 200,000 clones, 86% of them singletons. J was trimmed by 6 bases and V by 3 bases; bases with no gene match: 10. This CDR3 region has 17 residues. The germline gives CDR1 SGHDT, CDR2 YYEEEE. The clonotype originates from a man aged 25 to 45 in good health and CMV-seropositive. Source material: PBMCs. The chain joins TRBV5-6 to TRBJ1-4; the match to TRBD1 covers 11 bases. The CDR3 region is CASSSPGQGVTDEKLFF. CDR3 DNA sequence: TGTGCCAGCAGCTCTCCGGGACAGGGGGTAACGGATGAAAAACTGTTTTTT.